Shown below are 18 T cell receptor beta chains from a single sample sequenced in a study of T cells after yellow fever vaccination. TCRdb analysed the 5' RACE reads with MiXCR anew, one entry per CDR3 protein. The sample lists approximately 32,000 distinct CDR3 sequences, 6.5% to 8% occurring once. The source was PBMCs, either bulk or a sorted T-cell subset (CD4+, CD8+, memory, or dextramer-sorted; not recorded which), collected on the day of the first yellow fever vaccination. All receptors come from a man between 18 and 35 years old who received the YFV17D yellow fever vaccine.

There are many counts of this clonotype. The rearrangement joins TRBV30 to TRBJ1-3; D unresolved. The CDR3 is made up of 13 amino acids. The germline V gene has CDR1 GTSNPN and CDR2 SVGIG (reference sequence). Trimming took 5 bases from V and 0 from J, leaving 8 bases between them. For the CDR3, the DNA is TGTGCCTGGGATACCTCCTCTGGAAACACCATATATTTT. This gives the protein CAWDTSSGNTIYF.

Ten or more counts support this clonotype. J is TRBJ1-2 and V is TRBV12-3 or TRBV12-4; TRBD1 is a possible D gene (6 bases). This CDR3 spans 13 amino acids. Trimming pared 5 bases from V and 4 bases from J, leaving 11 bases between. CDR3 sequence: CASSPGATYGYTF. The CDR3 bases are TGTGCCAGCAGTCCAGGGGCCACCTATGGCTACACCTTC.

With respect to this clonotype: Since a much larger clone is just one base distant, this may be a read error. The chain recombines TRBV4-2 with TRBJ2-5, with 10 bases fitting TRBD2. The CDR3 spans 18 residues. Germline CDR1 reads LGHNA; CDR2 reads YNFKEQ. The CDR3 coding sequence is TGTGCCTGCAGCCAGTCAAGAAGCGGGGGGGCCCGGGCGGAGACCCAGTACTTC. This codes for CACSQSRSGGARAETQYF.

This clonotype was detected ten times or more. The DNA for the CDR3 is TGTGCCAGCAGCTCTGGACACTTTAATTCACCCCTCCACTTT. This sequence encodes CASSSGHFNSPLHF. This rearrangement joins TRBV7-9 to TRBJ1-6; the D gene is possibly TRBD1 (5 bases). The ends were cut back, 4 bases at V and 6 bases at J, with 10 bases in the middle. Looked up from germline, CDR1 is SEHNR and CDR2 is FQNEAQ (reference sequence). This CDR3 is 14 amino acids long.

This clonotype came up many times. V and J are TRBV7-2 and TRBJ2-1; D is unresolved. The V end was cut by 1 base, the J end by 7 bases, with 8 bases between. CDR3 length: 13 residues. Germline loops: CDR1 SGHTA, CDR2 FQGNSA. This CDR3 reads CASSLEAENEQFF. The CDR3 DNA reads TGTGCCAGCAGCTTAGAGGCGGAAAATGAGCAGTTCTTC.

This clonotype was seen at least ten times. The chain joins TRBV5-1 to TRBJ2-5; perhaps D is TRBD1 or TRBD2 (5 bases each). This CDR3 has 15 amino acids. The germline CDR1 and CDR2 sequences are SGHRS and YFSETQ. The V end lost 6 bases, the J end lost 0 bases, and 15 bases lay between the germline ends. Written as DNA, the CDR3 is TGCGCCAGCACCCCGGGACGGCAGTACCAAGAGACCCAGTACTTC. Its translation: CASTPGRQYQETQYF.

This clonotype was seen more than once but under ten times. CDR3 sequence: CASSPVGVGANVLTF. CDR3 sequence (DNA): TGCGCCAGCAGCCCAGTTGGGGTTGGGGCCAACGTCCTGACTTTC. This sequence joins TRBV4-1 and TRBJ2-6, with D unclear. The V end was cut by 4 bases, the J end by 3 bases, with 10 bases between. CDR1 and CDR2 from the germline V gene are MGHRA and YSYEKL. There are 15 residues in the CDR3.

This clonotype was seen repeatedly, ten times or more. The rearrangement uses TRBV7-3 and TRBJ2-1; 8 bases fit TRBD2. CDR3 length: 13 residues. Germline V CDR1 and CDR2: SGHTA, FQGTGA. Germline trimming cut 5 bases from V and 9 bases from J; bases unmatched to any gene: 6. CDR3 coding DNA: TGTGCCAGCAGCCCCGGGACTAGGAGTGAGCAGTTCTTC. It is translated as CASSPGTRSEQFF. The variable domain in full, with the rest retrieved from reference TRBV7-3 and TRBJ2-1, is GAGVSQTPSNKVTEKGKYVELRCDPISGHTALYWYRQSLGQGPEFLIYFQGTGAADDSGLPNDRFFAVRPEGSVSTLKIQRTERGDSAVYLCASSPGTRSEQFFGPGTRLTVL.

The CDR3 nucleotides are TGTGCCAGAAGTCTGGACAGTGGGACGGGGAAACTGTTTTTT. It specifies CARSLDSGTGKLFF. The chain is built from TRBV2 and TRBJ1-4, with D possibly matching TRBD1 (6 bases). V was shortened by 9 bases and J by 11 bases, with 22 bases between the two germline ends. Germline V CDR1 and CDR2: SNHLY, FYNNEI. This CDR3 is built from 14 residues.

This clonotype was detected many times. The CDR3, as DNA: TGTGCCAGCAGCTTAACGGGGGGTCTAGATACGCAGTATTTT. Protein product: CASSLTGGLDTQYF. The chain carries TRBV7-9 and TRBJ2-3, with 7 bases lining up with TRBD2. The CDR3 runs 14 residues. The V and J ends lost 2 bases and 5 bases, in that order; junction bases with no gene match: 4. Per the germline V gene, CDR1 is SEHNR and CDR2 is FQNEAQ (reference sequence). Combining the CDR3 with reference TRBV7-9 and TRBJ2-3 gives the whole variable domain DTGVSQNPRHKITKRGQNVTFRCDPISEHNRLYWYRQTLGQGPEFLTYFQNEAQLEKSRLLSDRFSAERPKGSFSTLEIQRTEQGDSAMYLCASSLTGGLDTQYFGPGTRLTVL.

About this clonotype itself: Being one base from a much bigger clone, this may be a read error. The chain has TRBV7-7 and TRBJ2-1; TRBD2 matches at 9 bases. Germline-derived CDR1 and CDR2 are SSHAT and FNYEAQ (reference sequence). This CDR3 has 16 residues. For the CDR3, the DNA is TGTGCTAGCAGCGACCTTGGGGCGGGGGGGAGCAATGAGCAGTTCTTC. It is translated as CASSDLGAGGSNEQFF.

This clonotype was seen a few times. This chain uses TRBV6-4 with TRBJ2-3; 11 bases fit TRBD2. CDR3 size: 23 residues. Losses at the gene ends were 6 bases for V and 0 bases for J; bases not matched to a gene: 26. Germline values: CDR1 MRHNA, CDR2 SNTAGT. CDR3 nucleotide sequence: TGTGCCAGCAGACCAGACAGGCAGTGGCTAGCGGGGGGCAACATTACTAGCACAGATACGCAGTATTTT. The encoded protein is CASRPDRQWLAGGNITSTDTQYF.

The V call is TRBV5-4, the J call TRBJ2-3; tentative D call: TRBD1 (6 bases). The germline gives CDR1 SGHNT, CDR2 YYREEE (reference sequence). The CDR3 totals 12 residues. Deletions cut 7 bases from V and 1 base from J, with 7 bases between. As DNA, the CDR3 is TGTGCCAGCCACAGGGGCACAGATACGCAGTATTTT. Residues: CASHRGTDTQYF.

This clonotype is termed medium-sized. The chain recombines TRBV4-1 with TRBJ2-3; 11 bases line up with TRBD2. V shed 0 bases and J 11 bases; nucleotides not matched to a gene: 10. CDR1 MGHRA and CDR2 YSYEKL come from the germline V gene. The CDR3 consists of 16 residues. The CDR3 region has the DNA TGCGCCAGCAGCCAAGAAAATCGGCTAGCGGGGGGCGGGCAGTATTTT. It is translated as CASSQENRLAGGGQYF.

Many counts were recorded for this clonotype. The rearrangement links TRBV29-1 to TRBJ2-5; D assignment may be TRBD1 or TRBD2 (6 bases each). CDR1 and CDR2 from the germline V gene are SQVTM and ANQGSEA. V was shortened by 8 bases and J by 3 bases, with 16 bases between the two germline ends. This CDR3 region has 13 residues. The CDR3 DNA reads TGCAGCACCCAAAGGGGGGCGGAAGAGACCCAGTACTTC. It codes for CSTQRGAEETQYF.

This clonotype appeared many times. The V gene is TRBV4-1, the J gene TRBJ1-2; 10 nucleotides line up with TRBD1. CDR1 is MGHRA, CDR2 YSYEKL, per germline. CDR3 length: 14 residues. The junction had 7 bases not matched to a gene; V was cut back by 4 bases and J by 8 bases. This chain's CDR3 is CASSPGQGSGGYTF. The CDR3, as DNA: TGCGCCAGCAGCCCGGGACAGGGGAGCGGCGGCTACACCTTC.

This clonotype came up many times. This rearrangement joins TRBV4-2 to TRBJ2-3, with D possibly matching TRBD2 (7 bases). Germline-derived CDR1 and CDR2 are LGHNA and YNFKEQ. The V gene lost 1 base and the J gene lost 4 bases, with 15 bases spanning the gap. This CDR3 comprises 16 residues. The CDR3 sequence: CASSQGEGGVADTQYF. DNA for the CDR3: TGTGCCAGCAGCCAAGGGGAGGGGGGAGTAGCAGATACGCAGTATTTT.

This clonotype showed up many times. The chain links TRBV7-8 to TRBJ1-1, with D maybe TRBD1 (5 bases). Germline values: CDR1 SGHVS, CDR2 FQNEAQ. V lost 1 base and J lost 2, with 14 bases in between. This CDR3 region has 16 residues. The CDR3 region has the DNA TGTGCCAGCAGCTTAGTTGCCAGGGACGGAAACACTGAAGCTTTCTTT. It codes for CASSLVARDGNTEAFF. The entire variable domain, with the rest obtained from reference TRBV7-8 and TRBJ1-1, is as follows: GAGVSQSPRYKVAKRGQDVALRCDPISGHVSLFWYQQALGQGPEFLTYFQNEAQLDKSGLPSDRFFAERPEGSVSTLKIQRTQQEDSAVYLCASSLVARDGNTEAFFGQGTRLTVV.